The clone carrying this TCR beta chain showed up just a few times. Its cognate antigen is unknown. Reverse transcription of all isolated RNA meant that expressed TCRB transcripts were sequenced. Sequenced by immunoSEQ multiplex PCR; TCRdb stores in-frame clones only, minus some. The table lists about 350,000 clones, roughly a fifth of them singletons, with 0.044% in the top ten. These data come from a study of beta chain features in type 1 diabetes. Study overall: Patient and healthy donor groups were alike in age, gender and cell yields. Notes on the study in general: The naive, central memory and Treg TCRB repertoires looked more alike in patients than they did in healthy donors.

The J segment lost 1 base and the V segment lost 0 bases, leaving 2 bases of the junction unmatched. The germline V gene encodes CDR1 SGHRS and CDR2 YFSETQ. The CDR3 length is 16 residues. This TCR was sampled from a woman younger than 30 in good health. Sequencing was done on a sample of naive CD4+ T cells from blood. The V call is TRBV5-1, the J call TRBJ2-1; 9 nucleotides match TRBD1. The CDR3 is CASSLEGQGSYNEQFF. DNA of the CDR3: TGCGCCAGCAGCTTGGAGGGACAGGGATCCTACAATGAGCAGTTCTTC.